The source of this TCR beta chain is a study of Ad26.COV2.S vaccination and SARS-CoV-2 variants (dated by TCRdb to the early 2020s). In the study overall: Vaccine-arm donors were drawn from COV1001, a multicentre, randomized, double-blind, placebo-controlled phase I-IIa trial of Ad26.COV2.S in healthy adults. The specificity and breadth of SARS-CoV-2-reactive T cell receptors after Ad26.COV2.S vaccination were assessed by TCRbeta repertoire sequencing. Dosing of Ad26.COV2.S was intramuscular, at either 5x10^10 or 1x10^11 viral particles, delivered as one shot or as two shots spaced 56 days apart. Investigators did not know the trial group allocation while performing experiments and assessing outcomes. The TCR-sequenced set comprised approximately 32 samples: approximately 19 Ad26.COV2.S vaccine recipients, 5 placebo recipients and 8 SARS-CoV-2 convalescent individuals. Participants in the trial were split at random into five groups of five each, receiving low-dose or high-dose Ad26.COV2.S once or twice, or else placebo on both occasions. Overall study outcomes, separate from this receptor: Comparing responses between vaccine doses or regimens was not something the study was powered to do. After vaccination, spike-specific CD8+ and CD4+ T cell responses were reported to show substantial breadth. Comparable non-spike TCR breadth was observed between vaccine and placebo recipients, consistent with only spike being contained in the vaccine. Ad26.COV2.S recipients had higher spike-specific TCR breadth than placebo recipients (P = 0.0014). The authors noted that the TCR breadth and depth analyses may have underestimated total T cell responses.

The immunoSEQ Assay was used to sequence TCRbeta CDR3 regions. After extraction, genomic DNA underwent amplification by bias-controlled multiplex PCR, followed by high-throughput sequencing. The study's own analysis went as follows. To quantify the absolute abundance of every unique TCRbeta CDR3 region, sequences were collapsed and filtered. T cell fraction was estimated by normalizing TCRbeta template counts to usable DNA, which was measured by amplifying reference genes present in all nucleated cells. Repertoire TCRs were annotated as SARS-CoV-2-specific when V gene, CDR3 amino acid sequence and J gene were exactly matched to a known reactive TCR set. The reference SARS-CoV-2 TCR set came from MIRA and was filtered for enrichment in COVID-19-positive ImmuneCODE repertoires, removing public or cross-reactive TCRs. Drawing on the MIRA antigens, annotated TCRs were analysed further at the level of specific ORF or position within ORF. Depth was the summed frequency of annotated unique rearrangements, while breadth was defined as annotated unique rearrangements over total unique productive rearrangements. Two-sided Wilcoxon rank-sum tests were used to compare TCR breadth between groups. Drawn from immuneACCESS, this table holds only the in-frame rearrangements with V and J called that TCRdb kept. Clones are partly lost; checked studies trace under half to an unresolved V gene and leave the rest unexplained. D and trimming were read from the DNA, whereas the V and J calls and clone size are those reported in that table. Recorded for this sample are 440,000 or so clones; around 93% of them occurred a single time. More than 1.5% of the sample rests with the top ten.

The treatment or condition label here, explained by the study, means: roughly 20 received Ad26.COV2.S at low or high dose, single or two shots; roughly five received placebo; per-sample allocation not given. Repertoires of vaccine and placebo recipients were sequenced from samples collected on day 63 after the first injection. Cohort 1b enrolled around 24 adults aged 18-55 years at a single site in Boston, USA, between 29 July and 7 August 2020. Ad26.COV2.S was a replication-incompetent adenovirus type 26 vector expressing a prefusion-stabilized SARS-CoV-2 spike protein from the original Wuhan strain. A remark on this clone: Its antigen remains unidentified. Per-base quality was not reported, and no clone a single base away is much larger than it. Within the sample, other DNA sequences also encode this same CDR3.

The TCR sequence derives from a person between 18 and 59 years old who received the Ad26.COV2.S COVID-19 vaccine or a placebo. Sequenced here: peripheral blood, sampled in a trial of Ad26.COV2.S vaccine versus placebo.

At the DNA level, the sequence is TGTGCCAGCAGCTGGGGACAGGGTGACTACGAGCAGTACTTC. This codes for CASSWGQGDYEQYF. The chain joins TRBV11-2 to TRBJ2-7; 9 bases in the junction line up with TRBD1. As encoded in the germline V gene, CDR1 is SGHAT while CDR2 is FQNNGV. The CDR3 runs 14 residues from the cysteine to the phenylalanine. Of all the DNA, just the CDR3 is kept, 42 bases in frame from base 1. V loses 4 bases at its end and J loses 3 bases; junction bases beyond the gene matches: 4.